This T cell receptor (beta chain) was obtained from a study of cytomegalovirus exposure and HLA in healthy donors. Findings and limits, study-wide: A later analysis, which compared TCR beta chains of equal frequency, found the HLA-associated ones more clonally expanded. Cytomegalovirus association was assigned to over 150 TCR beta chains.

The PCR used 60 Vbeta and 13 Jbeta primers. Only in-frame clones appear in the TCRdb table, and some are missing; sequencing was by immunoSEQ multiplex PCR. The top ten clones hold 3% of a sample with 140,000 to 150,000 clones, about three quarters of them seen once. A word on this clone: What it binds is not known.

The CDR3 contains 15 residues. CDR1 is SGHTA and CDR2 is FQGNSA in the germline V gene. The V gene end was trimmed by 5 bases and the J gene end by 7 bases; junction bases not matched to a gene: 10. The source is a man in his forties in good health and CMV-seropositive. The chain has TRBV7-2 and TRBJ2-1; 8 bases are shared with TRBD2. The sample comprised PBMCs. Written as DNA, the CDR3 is TGTGCCAGCAGCGTGACGGGACTAGGTATAAATGAGCAGTTCTTC. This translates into CASSVTGLGINEQFF.